This T cell receptor (beta chain) stems from a study of PD-1 blockade in classical Hodgkin lymphoma. Study-level points and caveats: At C4D1, TCR diversity had climbed significantly for CD4+ cells, though not for CD8+ cells.

Method: immunoSEQ multiplex PCR; TCRdb's copy keeps in-frame clones and lacks some. The sample includes 35,000 to 50,000 clones, 66% of them seen just once. This clone was counted only a few times. The antigen is undetermined. CDR1 is SEHNR, CDR2 FQNEAQ, per germline (reference sequence). V was shortened by 7 bases and J by 2 bases, with 5 bases between the two germline ends. The length of the CDR3 is 11 residues. Time point described: cycle 4 day 1 (C4D1), after five to seven weeks of nivolumab. With no exception, relapse followed autologous stem cell transplantation in all patients, and brentuximab vedotin exposure varied.

The chain couples TRBV7-9 to TRBJ1-2; D not resolved. The TCR originated in a human donor with classical Hodgkin lymphoma. Specimen: peripheral blood mononuclear cells (PBMCs), collected before the fourth cycle of nivolumab. The CDR3 protein is CASTSNYGYTF. CDR3 in DNA: TGTGCCAGCACCTCAAACTATGGCTACACCTTC.